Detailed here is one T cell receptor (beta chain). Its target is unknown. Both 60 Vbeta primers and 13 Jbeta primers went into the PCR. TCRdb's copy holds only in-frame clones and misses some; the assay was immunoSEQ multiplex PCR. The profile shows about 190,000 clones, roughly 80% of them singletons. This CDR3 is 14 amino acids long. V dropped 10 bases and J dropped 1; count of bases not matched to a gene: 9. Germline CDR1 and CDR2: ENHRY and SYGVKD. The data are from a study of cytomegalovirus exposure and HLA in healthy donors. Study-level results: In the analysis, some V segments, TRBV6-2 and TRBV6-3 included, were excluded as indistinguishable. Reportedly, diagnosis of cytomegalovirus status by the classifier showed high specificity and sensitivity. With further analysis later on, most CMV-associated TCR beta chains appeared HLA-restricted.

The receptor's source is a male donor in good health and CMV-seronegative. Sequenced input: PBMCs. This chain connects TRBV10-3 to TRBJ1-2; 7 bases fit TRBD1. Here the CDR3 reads CASNPGQRNYGYTF. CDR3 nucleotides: TGTGCCAGCAACCCGGGACAGCGTAACTATGGCTACACCTTC.